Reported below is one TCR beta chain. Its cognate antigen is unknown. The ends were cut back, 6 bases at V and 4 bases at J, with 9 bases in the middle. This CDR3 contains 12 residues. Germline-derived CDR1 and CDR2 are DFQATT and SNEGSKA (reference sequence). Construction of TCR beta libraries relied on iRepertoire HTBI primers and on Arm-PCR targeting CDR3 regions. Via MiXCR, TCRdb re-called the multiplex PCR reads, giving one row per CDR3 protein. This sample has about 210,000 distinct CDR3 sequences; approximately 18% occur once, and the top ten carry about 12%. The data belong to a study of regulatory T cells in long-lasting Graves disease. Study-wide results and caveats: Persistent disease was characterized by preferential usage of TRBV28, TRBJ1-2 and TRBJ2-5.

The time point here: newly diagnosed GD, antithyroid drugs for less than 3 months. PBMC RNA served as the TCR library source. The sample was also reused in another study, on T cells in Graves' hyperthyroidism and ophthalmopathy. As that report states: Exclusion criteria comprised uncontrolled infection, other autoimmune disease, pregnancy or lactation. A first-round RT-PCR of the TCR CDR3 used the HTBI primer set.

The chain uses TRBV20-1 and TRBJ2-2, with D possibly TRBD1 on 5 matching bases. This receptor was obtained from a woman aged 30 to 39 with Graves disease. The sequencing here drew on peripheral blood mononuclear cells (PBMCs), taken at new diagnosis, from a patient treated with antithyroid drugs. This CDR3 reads CSATGPTGELFF. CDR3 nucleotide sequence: TGCAGTGCCACAGGTCCCACCGGGGAGCTGTTTTTT.